Listed below are T cell receptor beta chains from one sample, sequenced in a study of T cells after yellow fever vaccination. TCRdb redid the calling of the 5' RACE reads with MiXCR, one entry per CDR3 protein. The sample holds about 400,000 distinct CDR3 sequences, 6% to 8% seen once. This sample comprised PBMCs, obtained 5 days after the yellow fever booster vaccination. The receptors were sampled from a man in his thirties or forties who received the YFV17D yellow fever vaccine. The CDR3 runs from the conserved cysteine through the conserved F or W. The D gene is left open where the match is weak. Only part of the rows carry a size: once, few, many, or a class if the clone is expanded.

v_call	d_call	clone_size	j_call	cdr3_length	cdr3_aa	cdr3_nt
TRBV5-6	NA	few	TRBJ2-7	12	CASSRKDYEQYF	TGTGCCAGCAGCCGGAAGGACTACGAGCAGTACTTC
TRBV4-1	NA	NA	TRBJ1-1	15	CASSQDPIGGTEAFF	TGCGCCAGCAGCCAAGATCCGATCGGGGGCACTGAAGCTTTCTTT
TRBV12-3/TRBV12-4	TRBD2	NA	TRBJ2-1	15	CASSPSGRIDNEQFF	TGTGCCAGCAGCCCGAGCGGGAGGATTGACAATGAGCAGTTCTTC
TRBV7-8	NA	NA	TRBJ1-1	12	CASSYPGAEAFF	TGTGCCAGCAGCTACCCAGGGGCTGAAGCTTTCTTT
TRBV7-2	NA	NA	TRBJ2-7	14	CASSFRRGPYEQYF	TGTGCCAGCAGCTTTCGGCGGGGTCCCTACGAGCAGTACTTC
TRBV12-3/TRBV12-4	NA	many	TRBJ2-5	13	CASSLAPQGTQYF	TGTGCCAGCAGTTTAGCGCCTCAGGGGACCCAGTACTTC
TRBV2	TRBD1	NA	TRBJ2-7	15	CASRYDRVPSLEQYF	TGTGCCAGCAGGTACGACAGGGTCCCTTCGTTGGAGCAGTACTTC
TRBV29-1	TRBD1	NA	TRBJ1-4	12	CSVYRGDEKLFF	TGCAGCGTGTACAGGGGGGATGAAAAACTGTTTTTT
TRBV4-2	NA	few	TRBJ2-1	13	CASSQDWRDEQFF	TGTGCCAGCAGCCAAGATTGGCGAGATGAGCAGTTCTTC
TRBV28	TRBD2	NA	TRBJ2-5	14	CATAPLAVQETQYF	TGTGCCACCGCCCCCCTAGCGGTCCAAGAGACCCAGTACTTC
TRBV7-2	TRBD2	many	TRBJ2-2	16	CASSTQPSGNTGELFF	TGTGCCAGCAGCACACAGCCTAGCGGCAATACCGGGGAGCTGTTTTTT
TRBV5-6	NA	few	TRBJ2-7	16	CASSPPGLRSSYEQYF	TGTGCCAGCAGCCCGCCGGGACTTCGAAGCTCCTACGAGCAGTACTTC
TRBV19	TRBD2	few	TRBJ2-3	18	CASSPRGTSGSFGDTQYF	TGTGCCAGTAGCCCTAGAGGGACTAGCGGGAGTTTTGGAGATACGCAGTATTTT
TRBV27	NA	few	TRBJ2-7	15	CASSSRQGRAYEQYF	TGTGCCAGCAGTTCCCGACAGGGGAGGGCCTACGAGCAGTACTTC
TRBV7-2	NA	NA	TRBJ2-3	13	CASSFGSEDTQYF	TGTGCCAGCAGCTTCGGGAGCGAGGATACGCAGTATTTT
TRBV12-3/TRBV12-4	TRBD1	NA	TRBJ1-5	13	CATQGAGNQPQHF	TGTGCCACACAGGGGGCTGGCAATCAGCCCCAGCATTTT
TRBV10-1	NA	NA	TRBJ2-3	15	CASSVRSPSTDTQYF	TGCGCCAGCAGTGTTCGTTCGCCTAGCACAGATACGCAGTATTTT
TRBV7-2	TRBD2	many	TRBJ2-5	17	CASSPGRLAGGGETQYF	TGTGCCAGCAGCCCCGGAAGACTAGCGGGAGGGGGGGAGACCCAGTACTTC
TRBV5-1	NA	many	TRBJ1-1	17	CASSLALATQRDTEAFF	TGCGCCAGCAGCTTGGCCCTGGCAACTCAGAGGGACACTGAAGCTTTCTTT
TRBV24-1	TRBD2	NA	TRBJ2-1	16	CATRGGTSGSYNEQFF	TGTGCCACCAGGGGGGGGACTAGCGGGAGCTACAATGAGCAGTTCTTC
TRBV12-3/TRBV12-4	NA	many	TRBJ1-1	16	CASSLARSVVDTEAFF	TGTGCCAGCAGTTTAGCGCGGTCGGTCGTGGACACTGAAGCTTTCTTT
TRBV3-1	NA	few	TRBJ2-1	14	CASRRSQAENEQFF	TGTGCCAGCAGACGATCGCAGGCAGAGAATGAGCAGTTCTTC
TRBV7-2	TRBD2	few	TRBJ2-7	14	CASSIASGTYEQYF	TGTGCCAGCAGCATCGCTAGCGGGACCTACGAGCAGTACTTC
TRBV7-9	NA	few	TRBJ2-1	15	CASSQFPYTHNEQFF	TGTGCCAGCAGCCAATTCCCCTACACGCACAATGAGCAGTTCTTC
TRBV7-3	TRBD1	few	TRBJ1-1	15	CASSSQGALGTEAFF	TGTGCCAGCAGCTCACAGGGGGCGCTGGGCACTGAAGCTTTCTTT
TRBV5-4	NA	many	TRBJ2-4	15	CASSLAALAKNIQYF	TGTGCCAGCAGCTTGGCTGCCCTAGCCAAAAACATTCAGTACTTC
TRBV5-1	NA	many	TRBJ2-7	15	CASSLGRLGDYEQYF	TGCGCCAGCAGCTTGGGTCGGCTGGGGGATTACGAGCAGTACTTC
TRBV29-1	TRBD1	NA	TRBJ1-2	14	CSVEADRGLLGYTF	TGCAGCGTTGAAGCGGACAGGGGGCTACTTGGCTACACCTTC
TRBV4-3	TRBD2	few	TRBJ2-1	17	CASSQGAAGGPGYEQFF	TGCGCCAGCAGCCAAGGGGCGGCGGGAGGGCCGGGTTATGAGCAGTTCTTC
TRBV5-6	NA	NA	TRBJ2-7	15	CASSLARTASYEQYF	TGTGCCAGCAGCTTGGCCCGGACAGCCTCCTACGAGCAGTACTTC
TRBV7-2	NA	few	TRBJ2-1	13	CASSAIPDAKQFF	TGTGCCAGCAGCGCTATCCCGGACGCCAAGCAGTTCTTC
TRBV10-3	NA	few	TRBJ1-1	12	CAISGGGAEAFF	TGTGCCATCAGTGGGGGGGGGGCAGAAGCTTTCTTT
TRBV28	NA	NA	TRBJ1-6	11	CASSLVGPLHF	TGTGCCAGCAGCCTTGTGGGGCCCCTCCACTTT
TRBV2	TRBD1	many	TRBJ2-7	13	CASRGTGSYEQYF	TGTGCCAGCAGGGGGACAGGTTCCTACGAGCAGTACTTC
TRBV14	NA	few	TRBJ2-7	14	CASSLLDRTYEQYF	TGTGCCAGCAGCCTTCTAGACAGAACCTACGAGCAGTACTTC
TRBV18	TRBD1	NA	TRBJ1-2	18	CASSVETGTGGGRLGYTF	TGTGCCAGCTCAGTAGAAACCGGGACAGGGGGCGGCCGTCTCGGCTACACCTTC
TRBV29-1	TRBD2	few	TRBJ2-2	16	CSATRTSGALSGELFF	TGCAGCGCGACCCGGACTAGCGGGGCCCTATCGGGGGAGCTGTTTTTT
TRBV24-1	NA	NA	TRBJ2-1	16	CATSDRSRENYNEQFF	TGTGCCACCAGTGATAGGTCGCGGGAAAACTACAATGAGCAGTTCTTC
TRBV5-1	NA	many	TRBJ2-3	14	CASSSVPYTDTQYF	TGCGCCAGCAGCTCCGTTCCATACACAGATACGCAGTATTTT
TRBV11-2	NA	NA	TRBJ1-1	13	CASLLPRNTEAFF	TGTGCCAGCCTACTCCCCAGGAACACTGAAGCTTTCTTT
TRBV12-3/TRBV12-4	TRBD2	many	TRBJ2-1	12	CASSPLAAEQFF	TGTGCCAGCAGTCCACTAGCGGCTGAGCAGTTCTTC
TRBV7-9	NA	many	TRBJ2-2	15	CASSHNQQNTGELFF	TGTGCCAGCAGCCACAACCAACAGAACACCGGGGAGCTGTTTTTT
TRBV27	NA	many	TRBJ2-7	13	CASMGGASYEQYF	TGTGCCAGCATGGGCGGGGCATCCTACGAGCAGTACTTC
TRBV6-5	TRBD1	NA	TRBJ2-3	17	CASSYGSGTGGTDTQYF	TGTGCCAGCAGCTACGGATCCGGGACAGGGGGCACAGATACGCAGTATTTT
TRBV4-2	TRBD1	many	TRBJ2-1	15	CASTPRDRGNNEQFF	TGTGCCAGCACGCCGAGGGACAGGGGTAACAATGAGCAGTTCTTC
TRBV4-3	TRBD2	many	TRBJ2-3	17	CASSQETSGRMADTQYF	TGCGCCAGCAGCCAGGAGACTAGCGGGAGGATGGCAGATACGCAGTATTTT
TRBV18	NA	NA	TRBJ2-5	16	CASSPYTATFQETQYF	TGTGCCAGCTCACCATATACAGCTACGTTCCAAGAGACCCAGTACTTC
TRBV5-1	TRBD2	NA	TRBJ2-7	14	CASSPIGGAYEQYF	TGCGCCAGCAGCCCGATCGGGGGGGCCTACGAGCAGTACTTC
TRBV5-6	NA	many	TRBJ1-2	13	CATKKPADYGYTF	TGTGCCACCAAAAAACCGGCGGACTATGGCTACACCTTC
TRBV9	NA	many	TRBJ1-1	14	CASSVGDTNTEAFF	TGTGCCAGCAGCGTAGGGGACACGAACACTGAAGCTTTCTTT
TRBV5-1	TRBD2	many	TRBJ2-7	18	CASSSPGTSGLTTYEQYF	TGCGCCAGCAGCTCCCCCGGGACTAGCGGACTTACGACCTACGAGCAGTACTTC
TRBV7-9	NA	many	TRBJ2-4	14	CASSSGDLPRIQYF	TGTGCCAGCAGCTCGGGTGACCTTCCACGCATTCAGTACTTC
TRBV28	TRBD1	many	TRBJ2-7	15	CASSSPGTGSVEQYF	TGTGCCAGCAGTTCACCCGGGACAGGGTCTGTCGAGCAGTACTTC
TRBV6-5	NA	NA	TRBJ2-3	12	CASSYPQGAQYF	TGTGCCAGCAGTTACCCACAAGGGGCGCAGTATTTT
TRBV12-3/TRBV12-4	NA	few	TRBJ1-2	12	CASTGSSYGYTF	TGTGCCAGCACAGGCAGCTCCTATGGCTACACCTTC